The next 10 T cell receptor beta chains were all read from a single sample in a study of OX40 agonist ivuxolimab in advanced cancers. The table came from immunoSEQ multiplex PCR; TCRdb's copy has only in-frame clones and leaves some out. Of approximately 110,000 clones listed, roughly 92% are singletons. Sequencing used CD4+ or CD8+ T cells sorted from blood, obtained in a trial of the OX40 agonist ivuxolimab. These receptors were obtained from an adult with an advanced solid tumor such as melanoma, head and neck, liver or kidney cancer.

The CDR3 is CASSETTGAGNTIYF. The CDR3 DNA reads as TGTGCCAGCAGTGAGACGACAGGGGCTGGAAACACCATATATTTT. The chain recombines TRBV6-1 with TRBJ1-3; 8 nucleotides agree with TRBD1. The CDR3 runs 15 residues. In germline, CDR1 is MNHNS, CDR2 SASEGT. J gave up 2 bases and V 3 bases, and 3 bases lay outside the gene matches.

The V call is TRBV11-3, the J call TRBJ2-1, with TRBD1 identical over 7 bases. V dropped 0 bases and J dropped 3; count of bases not matched to a gene: 5. Germline CDR1 SGHNT, CDR2 YENEEA. There are 16 residues in the CDR3. The CDR3 loop reads CASSLDRGGSYNEQFF. The CDR3 coding sequence is TGTGCCAGCAGCTTAGATCGAGGGGGCAGCTACAATGAGCAGTTCTTC.

The rearrangement joins TRBV18 to TRBJ1-1; the match to TRBD1 covers 8 bases. In germline, CDR1 is KGHSH, CDR2 LQKENI. CDR3 length equals 15 residues. V was pared by 4 bases and J by 1 base, with 5 bases of the junction left unmatched. The CDR3 loop is CASSRTGTGNTEAFF. CDR3 bases: TGTGCCAGCTCACGTACCGGGACAGGGAACACTGAAGCTTTCTTT.

CDR3 coding DNA: TGTGCCAGCAGCGACGTGACAGGACGCACAGATACGCAGTATTTT. This translates into CASSDVTGRTDTQYF. This chain connects TRBV11-1 to TRBJ2-3; a possible D gene is TRBD1 (6 bases). CDR3 length equals 15 residues. The germline V gene encodes CDR1 SGHAT and CDR2 FQDESV (reference sequence). Trimming took 5 bases from V and 1 from J, leaving 13 bases between them.

Worth noting for this clone: The junction departs from germline at one end; a sequencing error may be responsible. The chain links TRBV20-1 to TRBJ1-1; D gene unclear. This CDR3 has 9 residues. Per germline, CDR1 DFQATT and CDR2 SNEGSKA (reference sequence). The CDR3 reads CSAPGGRSW. The CDR3 DNA reads TGCAGTGCACCCGGAGGCAGGTCTTGG.

The chain couples TRBV15 to TRBJ1-5, with D possibly being TRBD1 (5 bases). The V and J ends lost 0 bases and 8 bases respectively, with 8 bases between them. CDR1 LNHNV and CDR2 YYDKDF come from the germline V gene (reference sequence). This CDR3 comprises 13 residues. The CDR3 DNA reads as TGTGCCACCAGCAGAGATCAGGGAGAGCCCCAGCATTTT. This translates into CATSRDQGEPQHF.

The chain couples TRBV7-2 to TRBJ2-3; 13 nucleotides match TRBD2. V lost 5 bases and J lost 6; bases outside the gene matches: 5. CDR1 SGHTA and CDR2 FQGNSA come from the germline V gene. This CDR3 has 15 residues. CDR3 bases: TGTGCCAGCAGCACGGGACTAGCGGGATTCGATACGCAGTATTTT. This translates into CASSTGLAGFDTQYF.

The chain combines TRBV28 with TRBJ2-7, with D maybe TRBD2 (5 bases). The germline CDR1 and CDR2 sequences are MDHEN and SYDVKM. CDR3 length: 11 amino acids. Trimming removed 8 bases from V and 2 bases from J, with 7 bases in between. This chain's CDR3 is CASAGPYEQYF. DNA for the CDR3: TGTGCCAGCGCGGGTCCCTACGAGCAGTACTTC.

The count of this clone is one. The chain carries TRBV5-1 and TRBJ1-5, with TRBD1 identical over 7 bases. Losses at the gene ends were 4 bases for V and 4 bases for J; bases not matched to a gene: 8. Germline V gene data show CDR1 as SGHRS and CDR2 as YFSETQ. There are 15 residues in the CDR3. The CDR3 loop is CASSPGEGANQPQHF. For the CDR3, the DNA is TGCGCCAGCAGCCCGGGCGAGGGGGCGAATCAGCCCCAGCATTTT.

This clone has more than one count but fewer than ten. This chain connects TRBV5-1 to TRBJ2-4; D not certain. The CDR3 spans 11 residues. CDR1 is SGHRS and CDR2 is YFSETQ in the germline V gene. The V gene lost 5 bases and the J gene lost 8 bases, with 8 bases spanning the gap. Here the CDR3 reads CASRLGYIQYF. The CDR3 coding sequence is TGCGCCAGCAGGCTCGGATACATTCAGTACTTC.